The 16 T cell receptor beta chains in this list originate from one sample, sequenced in a study of blood T cell repertoires in COVID-19. Clones were read by immunoSEQ multiplex PCR, and TCRdb kept only the in-frame ones, dropping some. The sample has 160,000 or so clones; 87% are singletons. The sample taken for sequencing was peripheral blood. The receptors come from an older woman with COVID-19, enrolled during active disease.

The gene calls are TRBV11-1 and TRBJ2-7; D may be TRBD1 (6 bases). V lost 1 base, J lost 3 bases, and 16 bases lay in between. The CDR3 has 16 amino acids. The germline CDR1 and CDR2 sequences are SGHAT and FQDESV (reference sequence). The CDR3 region is CASSLDRGSLGYEQYF. CDR3 DNA sequence: TGTGCCAGCAGCTTAGATAGGGGGAGTCTTGGCTACGAGCAGTACTTC.

The chain is built from TRBV27 and TRBJ1-2, with 10 positions matching TRBD1. The V gene end was trimmed by 7 bases and the J gene end by 2 bases; junction bases not matched to a gene: 7. Germline V CDR1 and CDR2: MNHEY, SMNVEV (reference sequence). This CDR3 is built from 15 residues. CDR3 sequence reads: CASTPGQGGNYGYTF. CDR3 bases: TGTGCCAGCACCCCCGGACAGGGGGGGAACTATGGCTACACCTTC.

The V gene is TRBV28, the J gene TRBJ2-7; D unresolved. The V end lost 4 bases, the J end lost 6 bases, and 19 bases lay between the germline ends. This CDR3 region has 15 residues. The germline V gene has CDR1 MDHEN and CDR2 SYDVKM. CDR3 in amino acids: CASSSHTRSNTEQYF. The CDR3 region has the DNA TGTGCCAGCAGTTCCCACACGAGGTCTAACACCGAGCAGTACTTC.

The rearrangement links TRBV15 to TRBJ1-2; D is uncertain. Per germline, CDR1 LNHNV and CDR2 YYDKDF (reference sequence). This CDR3 has 12 residues. V lost 8 bases to trimming and J lost 1 base, with 8 bases between them. The CDR3 region has the DNA TGTGCCACCTCAGAAGATAACTATGGCTACACCTTC. It specifies CATSEDNYGYTF.

The CDR3 loop is CSAVGAWGTEAFF. The CDR3 DNA reads as TGCAGCGCCGTAGGGGCTTGGGGCACTGAAGCTTTCTTT. The chain uses TRBV29-1 and TRBJ1-1, with D maybe TRBD1 (5 bases). Trimming stripped 7 bases from V and 4 bases from J, with 16 bases between. CDR1 and CDR2 from the germline V gene are SQVTM and ANQGSEA. The CDR3 is 13 residues long.

CDR3 sequence: CASSEVGETSYEQYF. Here the CDR3 DNA reads TGTGCCAGCAGTGAAGTCGGGGAGACCTCCTACGAGCAGTACTTC. The rearrangement uses TRBV6-1 and TRBJ2-7, with D tentatively TRBD2 (5 bases). CDR1 and CDR2 from the germline V gene are MNHNS and SASEGT. CDR3 length equals 15 residues. The V end lost 1 base, the J end lost 0 bases, and 10 bases lay between the germline ends.

V usage is TRBV24-1 and J usage is TRBJ2-1; perhaps TRBD1 as D (6 bases). Trimming removed 4 bases from V and 3 bases from J, with 15 bases in between. This CDR3 has 16 residues. Germline V gene lookup returns CDR1 KGHDR and CDR2 SFDVKD. The CDR3 DNA is TGTGCCACCAGTGACACAAGGGGGTACGGCTACAATGAGCAGTTCTTC. Its translation is CATSDTRGYGYNEQFF.

This chain links TRBV13 with TRBJ2-5, with 11 nucleotides matching TRBD2. The CDR3 spans 14 residues. V was clipped by 6 bases and J by 2 bases; unmatched bases: 2. Germline assignment: CDR1 PRHDT and CDR2 FYEKMQ (reference sequence). This CDR3 reads CASRIAGGQETQYF. CDR3 in DNA: TGTGCCAGCAGGATAGCGGGGGGGCAAGAGACCCAGTACTTC.

The V call is TRBV5-1, the J call TRBJ2-1; 13 bases map to TRBD2. With V trimmed by 4 bases and J by 6 bases, 7 bases remained unmatched. The V gene's germline CDR1 is SGHRS and CDR2 YFSETQ. CDR3 length equals 16 residues. The CDR3 nucleotides read TGCGCCAGCAGCCCGGGACTAGCGGGGACCTCCAATGAGCAGTTCTTC. It encodes CASSPGLAGTSNEQFF. The full variable domain, completed using reference TRBV5-1 and TRBJ2-1, is KAGVTQTPRYLIKTRGQQVTLSCSPISGHRSVSWYQQTPGQGLQFLFEYFSETQRNKGNFPGRFSGRQFSNSRSEMNVSTLELGDSALYLCASSPGLAGTSNEQFFGPGTRLTVL.

In its sample, this clone was seen once. V gene TRBV19 combines with J gene TRBJ1-1; D remains ambiguous. Trimming removed 3 bases at V and 1 base at J, with 6 bases between. The CDR3 covers 13 residues. Germline CDR1 and CDR2: LNHDA and SQIVND (reference sequence). This CDR3 reads CASSIRGNTEAFF. CDR3 nucleotides: TGTGCCAGTAGTATCCGGGGGAACACTGAAGCTTTCTTT.

This clone was seen ten or more times. CDR3 region: CSVPPSGGGYNEQFF. DNA for the CDR3: TGCAGCGTTCCACCGAGCGGGGGAGGCTACAATGAGCAGTTCTTC. This chain connects TRBV29-1 to TRBJ2-1; 8 bases line up with TRBD2. The V segment lost 5 bases and the J segment 3 bases; nucleotides outside the gene matches: 9. Germline CDR1 is SQVTM and CDR2 is ANQGSEA. CDR3 length: 15 amino acids.

In this sample, this clone turned up once. In the same sample, other DNA sequences code for this CDR3. This sequence joins TRBV7-9 and TRBJ1-4; no definite D call. Germline V CDR1 and CDR2: SEHNR, FQNEAQ (reference sequence). This CDR3 has 12 amino acids. V was trimmed by 4 bases and J by 5 bases, leaving 5 bases between them. CDR3 in amino acids: CASSSRNEKLFF. CDR3 DNA sequence: TGTGCCAGCAGCTCTAGGAATGAAAAACTGTTTTTT.

This clone was recorded a few times. This sequence joins TRBV19 and TRBJ1-5, with 8 bases lining up with TRBD1. V was clipped by 5 bases and J by 3 bases; unmatched bases: 6. Looked up from germline, CDR1 is LNHDA and CDR2 is SQIVND (reference sequence). This CDR3 comprises 15 residues. The CDR3 is CASSPGQGLNQPQHF. The CDR3 DNA reads TGTGCCAGTAGTCCCGGACAGGGCCTCAATCAGCCCCAGCATTTT.

V usage is TRBV4-2 and J usage is TRBJ1-4, with 7 bases aligning to TRBD1. J was trimmed by 8 bases and V by 1 base; bases with no gene match: 4. The germline gives CDR1 LGHNA, CDR2 YNFKEQ. This CDR3 has 14 amino acids. Here the CDR3 reads CASSQGDSSEKLFF. The CDR3 coding sequence is TGTGCCAGCAGCCAAGGGGACAGCTCCGAAAAACTGTTTTTT.

The J gene is TRBJ1-3, the V gene TRBV30; D is possibly TRBD1 (6 bases). CDR1 and CDR2 (germline): GTSNPN, SVGIG (reference sequence). The CDR3 runs 14 residues. Trimming removed 5 bases at V and 1 base at J, with 12 bases between. The CDR3 DNA follows: TGTGCCTGGGATCCCGGGACATCTGGAAACACCATATATTTT. Encoded protein: CAWDPGTSGNTIYF. The whole variable domain, filled in from reference TRBV30 and TRBJ1-3, reads SQTIHQWPATLVQPVGSPLSLECTVEGTSNPNLYWYRQAAGRGLQLLFYSVGIGQISSEVPQNLSASRPQDRQFILSSKKLLLSDSGFYLCAWDPGTSGNTIYFGEGSWLTVV.

The chain carries TRBV7-2 and TRBJ1-6, with D unresolved. The germline V gene encodes CDR1 SGHTA and CDR2 FQGNSA. Deletions cut 1 base from V and 9 bases from J, with 13 bases between. The CDR3 covers 15 residues. The CDR3 reads CASSLVGVRLSPLHF. CDR3 DNA sequence: TGTGCCAGCAGCTTAGTTGGAGTCAGACTTTCACCCCTCCACTTT.